The clone carrying this TCR beta chain has just a few counts. This sample was included in a study of blood T cell repertoires in COVID-19. Whole-study context: Acute-phase and convalescent COVID-19 samples originated in the United States, Italy and Spain.

Profiled with immunoSEQ multiplex PCR; TCRdb holds only in-frame clones, not every one. This table has 150,000 or so clones, about 87% appearing once. This clonotype was obtained from an elderly man with acute or convalescent COVID-19. The material sequenced was peripheral blood.

The CDR3 loop is CASSQDRGGSYEQYF. In DNA form, the CDR3 reads TGTGCCAGCAGCCAAGATCGAGGGGGCTCCTACGAGCAGTACTTC. The chain couples TRBV4-2 to TRBJ2-7, with D possibly TRBD1 on 6 matching bases. The CDR3 consists of 15 residues. Germline lookup yields CDR1 LGHNA and CDR2 YNFKEQ. V was pared by 0 bases and J by 0 bases, with 9 bases between.